These T cell receptor beta chains were read from a single sample in a study of blood T cell repertoires in COVID-19. Sequencing was performed with immunoSEQ multiplex PCR; in TCRdb, only in-frame clones are kept and a portion is missing. The sample yields around 69,000 clones, about 82% seen once. Sequencing used peripheral blood. The receptors were gathered from a woman between 55 and 75 years old with acute or convalescent COVID-19. The CDR3 runs from the conserved cysteine through the conserved F or W. A D gene is named only where the DNA matches it firmly. Only some rows state a clone size, as once, few, many or a class for expanded clones.

>-|-|TRBV29-1
CSVDHSLTGELFF
>TRBD2|-|TRBV6-2/TRBV6-3
CASSPVGWRGDTDTQYF
>-|few|TRBV7-2
CASSLVRVNEQYF
>-|-|TRBV28
CASSTVRGSNQPQHF
>TRBD1|-|TRBV27
CASRSLRTGGVYEQYF
>TRBD2|-|TRBV18
CASSPLEGGGTGANVLTF
>TRBD1|-|TRBV6-4
CASSDQGAGGYTF
>TRBD2|-|TRBV7-8
CASSKAGGVQETQYF
>-|few|TRBV5-1
CASSLGPSGRETQYF
>TRBD2|-|TRBV7-2
CASSLQRGGREQYF
>-|-|TRBV19
CASSGQEGRNTIYF
>TRBD2|-|TRBV18
CASSSQSGSGTDTQYF
>TRBD1|-|TRBV6-5
CASSWDSMNTEAFF
>-|-|TRBV6-5
CASSTTEAVGNTIYF
>-|-|TRBV5-1
CANRARTSTGELFF
>TRBD2|-|TRBV27
CASSSTSGRGNEQFF
>-|-|TRBV5-1
CASSLGDSDSPLHF
>TRBD2|once|TRBV29-1
CSGQGLAENGISDTQYF
>TRBD1|once|TRBV19
CASSIVNPGQDGYTF
>TRBD2|-|TRBV18
CASSPPAGGLAGVRYNEQFF
>-|medium-sized|TRBV28
CASSLVGGRTEAFF
>TRBD1|few|TRBV6-1
CASSDTSGTGSEQYF
>-|-|TRBV4-1
CASSQGARVYNSPLHF
>-|-|TRBV7-3
CASSSSGALGEKLFF
>TRBD2|-|TRBV30
CAWGLAGRSYEQYF
>-|-|TRBV9
CASSVNSLQETQYF
>-|once|TRBV7-6
CASSITGTSNTEAFF
>-|-|TRBV5-4
CASSPPDRMNTEAFF
>TRBD1|-|TRBV5-1
CASSPRDRGLDEQYF